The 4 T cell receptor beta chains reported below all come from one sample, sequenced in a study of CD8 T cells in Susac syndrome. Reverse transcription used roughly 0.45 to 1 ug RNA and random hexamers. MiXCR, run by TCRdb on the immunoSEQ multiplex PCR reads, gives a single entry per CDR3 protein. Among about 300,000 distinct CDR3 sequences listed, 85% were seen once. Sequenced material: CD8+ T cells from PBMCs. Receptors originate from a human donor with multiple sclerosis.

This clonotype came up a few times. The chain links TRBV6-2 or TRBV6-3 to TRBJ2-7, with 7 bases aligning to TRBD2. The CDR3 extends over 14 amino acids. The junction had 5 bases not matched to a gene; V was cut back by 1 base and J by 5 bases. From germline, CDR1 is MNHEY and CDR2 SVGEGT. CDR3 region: CASSYYPGGDEQYF. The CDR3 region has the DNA TGTGCCAGCAGTTACTACCCGGGAGGCGACGAGCAGTACTTC.

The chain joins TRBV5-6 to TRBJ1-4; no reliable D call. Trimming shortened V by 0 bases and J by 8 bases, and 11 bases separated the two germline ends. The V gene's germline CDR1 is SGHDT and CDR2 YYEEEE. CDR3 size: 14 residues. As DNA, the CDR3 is TGTGCCAGCAGCTTGGGAGGCTCCTTCGAAAAACTGTTTTTT. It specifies CASSLGGSFEKLFF. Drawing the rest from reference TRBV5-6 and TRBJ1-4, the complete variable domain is DAGVTQSPTHLIKTRGQQVTLRCSPKSGHDTVSWYQQALGQGPQFIFQYYEEEERQRGNFPDRFSGHQFPNYSSELNVNALLLGDSALYLCASSLGGSFEKLFFGSGTQLSVL.

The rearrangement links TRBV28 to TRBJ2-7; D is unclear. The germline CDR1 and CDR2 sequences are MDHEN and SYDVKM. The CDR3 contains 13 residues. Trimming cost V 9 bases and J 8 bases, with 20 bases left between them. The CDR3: CASRGREAEQQYF. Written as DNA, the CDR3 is TGTGCCAGTCGCGGCCGAGAAGCCGAGCAGCAGTACTTC.

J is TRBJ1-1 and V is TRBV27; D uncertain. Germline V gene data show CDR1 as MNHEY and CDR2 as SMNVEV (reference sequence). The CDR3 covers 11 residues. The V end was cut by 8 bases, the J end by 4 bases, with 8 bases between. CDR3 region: CASVSPTEAFF. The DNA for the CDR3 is TGTGCCAGCGTCTCCCCCACTGAAGCTTTCTTT.